This T cell receptor beta chain was identified in a study of blood T cell repertoires in COVID-19. Study-level background: The study drew acute and convalescent COVID-19 samples from the United States, Italy and Spain. T cells, B-cell-depleted T cells, or PBMCs supplied cDNA or gDNA.

V lost 3 bases and J lost 7; bases outside the gene matches: 10. CDR1 KGHDR and CDR2 SFDVKD come from the germline V gene. CDR3 size: 15 residues. Original analysis: It was from reference gene primer amplification that nucleated cell counts were estimated. The method was immunoSEQ multiplex PCR; TCRdb's version includes in-frame clones alone and lacks a portion of them. V and J calls and clone size are those listed in that table; D and trimming were worked out from the DNA. The table records fewer than 200,000 clones, about 85% of them present only once. This clonotype was obtained from a man aged 55 to 70 with acute or convalescent COVID-19. Sequenced: peripheral blood. The chain couples TRBV24-1 to TRBJ2-5, with 7 bases aligning to TRBD1. CDR3 sequence: CATSDPTGPAGTQYF. CDR3 coding DNA: TGTGCCACCAGTGATCCGACAGGGCCCGCAGGGACCCAGTACTTC.